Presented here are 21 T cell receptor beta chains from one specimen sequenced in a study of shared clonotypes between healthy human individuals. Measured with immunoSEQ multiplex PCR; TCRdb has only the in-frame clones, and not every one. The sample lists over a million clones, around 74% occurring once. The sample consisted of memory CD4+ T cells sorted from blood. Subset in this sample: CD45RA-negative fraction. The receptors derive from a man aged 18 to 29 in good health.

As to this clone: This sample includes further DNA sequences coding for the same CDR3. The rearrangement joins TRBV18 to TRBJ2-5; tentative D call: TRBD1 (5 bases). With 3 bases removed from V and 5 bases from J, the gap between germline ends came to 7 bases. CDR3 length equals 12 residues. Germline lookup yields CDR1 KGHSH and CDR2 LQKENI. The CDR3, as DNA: TGTGCCAGCTCACCCTCAGGGGAGACCCAGTACTTC. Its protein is CASSPSGETQYF.

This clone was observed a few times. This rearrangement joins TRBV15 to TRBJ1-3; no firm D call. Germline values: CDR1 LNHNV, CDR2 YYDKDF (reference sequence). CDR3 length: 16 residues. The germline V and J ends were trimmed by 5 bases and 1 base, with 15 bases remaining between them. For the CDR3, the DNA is TGTGCCACCAGCCCTAGGCGTGGAAATTCTGGAAACACCATATATTTT. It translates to CATSPRRGNSGNTIYF.

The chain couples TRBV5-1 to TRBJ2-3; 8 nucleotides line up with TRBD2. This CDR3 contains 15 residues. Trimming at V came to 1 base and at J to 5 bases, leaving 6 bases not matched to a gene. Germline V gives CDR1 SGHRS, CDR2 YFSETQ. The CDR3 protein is CASSLYGGARDTQYF. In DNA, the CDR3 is TGCGCCAGCAGCTTGTACGGGGGGGCCAGAGATACGCAGTATTTT.

DNA of the CDR3: TGCGCCAGCAGCTGGGCAGGGGGGGCCCTCTCCTACGAGCAGTACTTC. It specifies CASSWAGGALSYEQYF. This chain joins TRBV5-1 and TRBJ2-7, with D perhaps assigned TRBD1 or TRBD2 (7 bases each). Trimming stripped 3 bases from V and 0 bases from J, with 16 bases between. Per germline, CDR1 SGHRS and CDR2 YFSETQ. The CDR3 has 16 amino acids. Based on the CDR3 plus reference TRBV5-1 and TRBJ2-7, the full variable domain is KAGVTQTPRYLIKTRGQQVTLSCSPISGHRSVSWYQQTPGQGLQFLFEYFSETQRNKGNFPGRFSGRQFSNSRSEMNVSTLELGDSALYLCASSWAGGALSYEQYFGPGTRLTVT.

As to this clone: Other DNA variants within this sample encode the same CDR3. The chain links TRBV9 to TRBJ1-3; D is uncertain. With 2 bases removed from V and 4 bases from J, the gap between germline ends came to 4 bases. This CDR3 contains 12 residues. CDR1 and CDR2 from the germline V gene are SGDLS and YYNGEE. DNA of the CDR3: TGTGCCAGCAGCGTCGGCGGAAACACCATATATTTT. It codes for CASSVGGNTIYF.

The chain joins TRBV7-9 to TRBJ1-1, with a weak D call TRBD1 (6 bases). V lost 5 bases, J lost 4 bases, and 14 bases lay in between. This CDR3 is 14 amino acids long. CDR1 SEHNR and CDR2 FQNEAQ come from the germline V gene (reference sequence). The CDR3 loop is CASSRKGGGTEAFF. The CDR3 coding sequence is TGTGCCAGCAGCCGAAAGGGAGGGGGCACTGAAGCTTTCTTT.

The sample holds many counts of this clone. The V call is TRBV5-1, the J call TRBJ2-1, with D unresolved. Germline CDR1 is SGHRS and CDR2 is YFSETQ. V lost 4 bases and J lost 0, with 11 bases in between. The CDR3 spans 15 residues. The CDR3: CASSKSFTSYNEQFF. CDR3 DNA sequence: TGCGCCAGCAGCAAGTCCTTTACCTCCTACAATGAGCAGTTCTTC.

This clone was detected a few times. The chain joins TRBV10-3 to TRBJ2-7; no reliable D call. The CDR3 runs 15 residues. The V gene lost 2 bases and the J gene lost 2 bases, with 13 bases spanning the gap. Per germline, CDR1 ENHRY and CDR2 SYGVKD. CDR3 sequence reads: CAISEGQLGTYEQYF. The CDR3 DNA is TGTGCCATCAGTGAGGGGCAGTTGGGTACCTACGAGCAGTACTTC.

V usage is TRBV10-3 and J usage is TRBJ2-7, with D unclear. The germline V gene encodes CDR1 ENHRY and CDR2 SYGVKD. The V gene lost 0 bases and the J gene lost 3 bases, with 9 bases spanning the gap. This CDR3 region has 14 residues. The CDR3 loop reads CAISESQISYEQYF. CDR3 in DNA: TGTGCCATCAGTGAGTCGCAGATAAGCTACGAGCAGTACTTC.

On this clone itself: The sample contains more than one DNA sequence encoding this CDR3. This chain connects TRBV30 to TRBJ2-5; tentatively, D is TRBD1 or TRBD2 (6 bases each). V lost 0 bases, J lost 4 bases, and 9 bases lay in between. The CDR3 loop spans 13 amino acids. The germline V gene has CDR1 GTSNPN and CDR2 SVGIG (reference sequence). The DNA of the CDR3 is TGTGCCTGGAGTGTGGGGGGCGTAGAGACCCAGTACTTC. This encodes CAWSVGGVETQYF.

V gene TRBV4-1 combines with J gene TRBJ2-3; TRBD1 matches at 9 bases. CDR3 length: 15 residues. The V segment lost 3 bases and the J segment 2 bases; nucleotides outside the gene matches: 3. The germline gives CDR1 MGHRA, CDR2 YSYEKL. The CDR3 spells CASSQGQGITDTQYF. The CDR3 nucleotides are TGCGCCAGCAGCCAGGGACAGGGCATCACAGATACGCAGTATTTT.

The CDR3 region has the DNA TGCGCCAGCAGCTCCCCGGACAGCTCCTACAATGAGCAGTTCTTC. It encodes CASSSPDSSYNEQFF. V usage is TRBV5-1 and J usage is TRBJ2-1; TRBD1 is a possible D gene (6 bases). The CDR3 is made up of 15 amino acids. Per germline, CDR1 SGHRS and CDR2 YFSETQ. V was trimmed by 3 bases and J by 0 bases, leaving 10 bases between them.

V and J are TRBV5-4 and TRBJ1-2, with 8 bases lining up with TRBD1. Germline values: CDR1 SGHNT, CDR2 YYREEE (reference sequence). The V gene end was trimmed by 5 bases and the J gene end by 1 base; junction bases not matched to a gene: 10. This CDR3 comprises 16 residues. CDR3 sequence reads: CASRPGQVGLNYGYTF. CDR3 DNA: TGTGCCAGCAGACCGGGACAGGTCGGCCTTAACTATGGCTACACCTTC. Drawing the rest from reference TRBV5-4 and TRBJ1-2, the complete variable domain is ETGVTQSPTHLIKTRGQQVTLRCSSQSGHNTVSWYQQALGQGPQFIFQYYREEENGRGNFPPRFSGLQFPNYSSELNVNALELDDSALYLCASRPGQVGLNYGYTFGSGTRLTVV.

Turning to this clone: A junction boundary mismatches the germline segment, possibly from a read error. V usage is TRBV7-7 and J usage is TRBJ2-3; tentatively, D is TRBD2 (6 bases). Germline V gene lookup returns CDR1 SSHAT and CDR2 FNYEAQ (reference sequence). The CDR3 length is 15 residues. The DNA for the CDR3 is TGTGCTAGCAGCCTCCGGGACTCGTTCACAGATACGCAGTATTTT. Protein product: CASSLRDSFTDTQYF. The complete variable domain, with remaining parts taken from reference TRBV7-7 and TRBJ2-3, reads GAGVSQSPRYKVTKRGQDVTLRCDPISSHATLYWYQQALGQGPEFLTYFNYEAQPDKSGLPSDRFSAERPEGSISTLTIQRTEQRDSAMYRCASSLRDSFTDTQYFGPGTRLTVL.

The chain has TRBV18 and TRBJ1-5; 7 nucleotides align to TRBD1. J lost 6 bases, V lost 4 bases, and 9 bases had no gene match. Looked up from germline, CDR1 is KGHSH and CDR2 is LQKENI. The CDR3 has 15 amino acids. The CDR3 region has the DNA TGTGCCAGCTCACTAGAGACAGGGCGGTTTCAGCCCCAGCATTTT. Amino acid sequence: CASSLETGRFQPQHF.

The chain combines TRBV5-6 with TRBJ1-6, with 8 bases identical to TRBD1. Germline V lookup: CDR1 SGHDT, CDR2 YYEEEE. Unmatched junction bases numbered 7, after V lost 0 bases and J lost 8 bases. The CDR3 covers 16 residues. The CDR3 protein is CASSLGSGQGDSPLHF. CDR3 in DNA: TGTGCCAGCAGCTTGGGATCAGGACAGGGTGATTCACCCCTCCACTTT.

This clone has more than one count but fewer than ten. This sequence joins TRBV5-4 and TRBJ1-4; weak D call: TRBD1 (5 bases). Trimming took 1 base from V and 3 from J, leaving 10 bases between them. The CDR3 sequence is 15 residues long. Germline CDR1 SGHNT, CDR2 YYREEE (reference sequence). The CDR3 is CASSLRAGSNEKLFF. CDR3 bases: TGTGCCAGCAGCTTGCGTGCAGGGTCTAATGAAAAACTGTTTTTT. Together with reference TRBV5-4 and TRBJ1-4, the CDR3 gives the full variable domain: ETGVTQSPTHLIKTRGQQVTLRCSSQSGHNTVSWYQQALGQGPQFIFQYYREEENGRGNFPPRFSGLQFPNYSSELNVNALELDDSALYLCASSLRAGSNEKLFFGSGTQLSVL.

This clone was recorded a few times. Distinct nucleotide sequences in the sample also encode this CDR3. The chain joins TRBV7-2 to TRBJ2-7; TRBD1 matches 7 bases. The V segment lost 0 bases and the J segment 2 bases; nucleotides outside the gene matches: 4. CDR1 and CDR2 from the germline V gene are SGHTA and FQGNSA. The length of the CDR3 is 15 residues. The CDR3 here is CASSLAHRGTYEQYF. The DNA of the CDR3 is TGTGCCAGCAGCTTAGCCCACAGGGGCACCTACGAGCAGTACTTC.

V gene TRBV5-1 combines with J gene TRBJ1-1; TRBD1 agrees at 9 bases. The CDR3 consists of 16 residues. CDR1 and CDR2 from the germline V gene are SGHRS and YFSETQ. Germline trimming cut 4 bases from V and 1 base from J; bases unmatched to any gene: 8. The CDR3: CASSLQTGGTNTEAFF. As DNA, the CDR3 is TGCGCCAGCAGCCTCCAGACAGGGGGAACGAACACTGAAGCTTTCTTT.

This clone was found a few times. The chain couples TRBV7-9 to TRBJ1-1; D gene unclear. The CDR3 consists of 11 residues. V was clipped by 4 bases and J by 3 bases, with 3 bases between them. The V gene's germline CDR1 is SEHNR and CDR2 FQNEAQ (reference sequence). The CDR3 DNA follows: TGTGCCAGCAGCTACGACACTGAAGCTTTCTTT. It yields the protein CASSYDTEAFF. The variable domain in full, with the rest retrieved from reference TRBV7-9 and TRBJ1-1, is DTGVSQNPRHKITKRGQNVTFRCDPISEHNRLYWYRQTLGQGPEFLTYFQNEAQLEKSRLLSDRFSAERPKGSFSTLEIQRTEQGDSAMYLCASSYDTEAFFGQGTRLTVV.

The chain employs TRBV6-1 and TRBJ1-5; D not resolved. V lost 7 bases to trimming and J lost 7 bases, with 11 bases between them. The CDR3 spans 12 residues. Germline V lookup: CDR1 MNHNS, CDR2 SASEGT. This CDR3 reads CASIGSEQPQHF. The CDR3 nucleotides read TGTGCCAGCATAGGTAGTGAACAGCCCCAGCATTTT.